This T cell receptor (beta chain) was documented in a study of breast tumors, draining lymph nodes, adjacent tissues (dated by TCRdb to about 2016). About the study as a whole: The study compared TCR beta repertoires across tumor, adjacent nontumor tissue and axillary lymph nodes from breast cancer patients. The study aimed to assess the relationships and possible T-cell exchange between tumor, surrounding tissue and draining lymph node repertoires in human breast cancer.

V loses 5 bases, J loses 0 bases, and the germline ends lie 17 bases apart. From cysteine to phenylalanine, the CDR3 is 16 amino acids long. The retained sequence is limited to the CDR3, 48 bases, with the frame set at the first base. CDR1 and CDR2 (MNHEY, SVGAGI) derive from the germline V gene. Broader findings and caveats from the paper: The similarity between tumor and nontumor tissue repertoires was significantly greater in luminal-like breast cancer than in basal-like breast cancer. Rather than being directly demonstrated, the conclusion that tumor T cells originate in lymph nodes was presented as consistent with a hypothesis. The data were considered consistent with the idea that most tumor T cells come from the lymph node and then expand in tumor tissue. T-cell repertoire diversity in tumors was found to be lower than in lymph nodes but higher than in nontumor tissue, and preferential V and J gene usage was observed.

TCRdb names Illumina HiSeq 2000 as the instrument used. TCR beta chain libraries were generated by multiplex PCR amplification. High-throughput sequencing was used to analyze the amplified TCR beta chain products. TCRdb cleaned the public reads at Q25 with fastp, built clones with MiXCR and kept in-frame beta chains. Records with the same CDR3 protein are collapsed into one entry carrying the most frequent genes and DNA. The sample table lists some 170,000 distinct CDR3 sequences, roughly a third of them with a count of one. The top ten clones comprise roughly 3.8% of the sample. In its sample, this clonotype was seen a few times. Its specific antigen is unknown. A much more abundant neighbour one base away suggests this may be a read error. The lymph node samples were taken from the axillary draining lymph nodes of breast cancer patients.

The sequence is built from TRBV6-5 and TRBJ2-7; TRBD1 is possibly the D segment (6 matching bases). The sequencing input was axillary lymph node tissue. This TCR derives from a female donor with breast cancer. Some clones in this sample may be carry-over from other donors' samples. The CDR3 region has the sequence CASSHFSGAPSYEQYF. The DNA reads TGTGCCAGCAGTCACTTTTCAGGGGCCCCCTCCTACGAGCAGTACTTC.